Listed below are T cell receptor beta chains from one sample, sequenced in a study of OX40 agonist ivuxolimab in advanced cancers. Repertoires were generated with immunoSEQ multiplex PCR, while TCRdb's copy carries only in-frame clones and drops some. This repertoire shows about 90,000 clones, more than 80% found once; its top ten account for approximately 7.4%. The specimen comprised CD4+ or CD8+ T cells sorted from blood, sampled in a trial of the OX40 agonist ivuxolimab. The receptors were gathered from an adult with an advanced solid tumor such as melanoma, head and neck, liver or kidney cancer. Each CDR3 is given with its conserved first and last residue. Each record gives: J gene, clone size, V gene, D gene, CDR3 DNA, CDR3 protein. D genes are given only for firm matches. Where a row states a size, it is once, few, many or the class of an expanded clone; other rows omit it.

j_call: TRBJ2-7
clone_size: NA
v_call: TRBV28
d_call: NA
cdr3_nt: TGTGCCAGCAGTTTAACGAGGTCCACGGGATCCTACGAGCAGTACTTC
cdr3_aa: CASSLTRSTGSYEQYF

j_call: TRBJ2-5
clone_size: NA
v_call: TRBV7-7
d_call: TRBD2
cdr3_nt: TGTGCTAGCAGGAAAACTAGCGGGCTACAAGAGACCCAGTACTTC
cdr3_aa: CASRKTSGLQETQYF

j_call: TRBJ2-1
clone_size: NA
v_call: TRBV13
d_call: TRBD2
cdr3_nt: TGTGCCAGCAGCTTTGGACTAGCGGGAGATCGTTGGCATGAGCAGTTCTTC
cdr3_aa: CASSFGLAGDRWHEQFF

j_call: TRBJ2-5
clone_size: NA
v_call: TRBV27
d_call: NA
cdr3_nt: TGTGCCAGCAGTTCGAGAGGAAGTTCAGCAGAGACCCAGTACTTC
cdr3_aa: CASSSRGSSAETQYF

j_call: TRBJ2-5
clone_size: NA
v_call: TRBV7-7
d_call: TRBD1
cdr3_nt: TGTGCTAGCAGCACGGGACAGCAAGAGACCCAGTACTTC
cdr3_aa: CASSTGQQETQYF

j_call: TRBJ2-7
clone_size: NA
v_call: TRBV18
d_call: TRBD1
cdr3_nt: TGTGCCAGCTCACAGCAGGGGGCCGTTGGGTACGAGCAGTACTTC
cdr3_aa: CASSQQGAVGYEQYF

j_call: TRBJ1-1
clone_size: NA
v_call: TRBV5-6
d_call: NA
cdr3_nt: TGTGCCAGCAGCCTGGATTGGGCCACTGAAGCTTTCTTT
cdr3_aa: CASSLDWATEAFF

j_call: TRBJ1-4
clone_size: once
v_call: TRBV10-3
d_call: NA
cdr3_nt: TGTGCCATCAGTGAGTCGTCAACTAATGAAAAACTGTTTTTT
cdr3_aa: CAISESSTNEKLFF

j_call: TRBJ1-3
clone_size: NA
v_call: TRBV11-3
d_call: TRBD1
cdr3_nt: TGTGCCAGCAGCCACACAGGGGCGGGAAACACCATATATTTT
cdr3_aa: CASSHTGAGNTIYF

j_call: TRBJ2-3
clone_size: few
v_call: TRBV5-1
d_call: NA
cdr3_nt: TGCGCCAGCAGCTTGGCCGGCACAGATACGCAGTATTTT
cdr3_aa: CASSLAGTDTQYF

j_call: TRBJ2-3
clone_size: NA
v_call: TRBV13
d_call: TRBD2
cdr3_nt: TGTGCCAGCGGATCCACCACATTACTAGCGGGAGGGCCGACGCAGTATTTT
cdr3_aa: CASGSTTLLAGGPTQYF

j_call: TRBJ2-1
clone_size: NA
v_call: TRBV14
d_call: TRBD2
cdr3_nt: TGTGCCAGCAGCCGAGCGGGAGACTCCCGAAATGAGCAGTTCTTC
cdr3_aa: CASSRAGDSRNEQFF

j_call: TRBJ2-3
clone_size: few
v_call: TRBV7-9
d_call: NA
cdr3_nt: TGTGCCAGCAGCCCCCGAACCGGGGTCTACACAGATACGCAGTATTTT
cdr3_aa: CASSPRTGVYTDTQYF

j_call: TRBJ2-7
clone_size: NA
v_call: TRBV18
d_call: TRBD2
cdr3_nt: TGTGCCAGCTCCCAGGGACTAGCGGGAAACGAGCAGTACTTC
cdr3_aa: CASSQGLAGNEQYF

j_call: TRBJ2-1
clone_size: NA
v_call: TRBV12-5
d_call: NA
cdr3_nt: TGTGCTAGTGGTTTGGTCGGCGGCGGCTACAATGAGCAGTTCTTC
cdr3_aa: CASGLVGGGYNEQFF

j_call: TRBJ2-7
clone_size: NA
v_call: TRBV5-1
d_call: TRBD1
cdr3_nt: TGCGCCAGCAGCTTGACATCGGGACAGAGCTACGAGCAGTACTTC
cdr3_aa: CASSLTSGQSYEQYF

j_call: TRBJ2-1
clone_size: once
v_call: TRBV23-1
d_call: NA
cdr3_nt: TGCGCCAGCTCTCACGCCCAGCGGACATGGACCTACAATGAGCAGTTCTTC
cdr3_aa: CASSHAQRTWTYNEQFF